Listed below are T cell receptor beta chains from one sample, sequenced in a study of blood T cell repertoires in COVID-19. Clones were sequenced by immunoSEQ multiplex PCR, and TCRdb holds only the in-frame ones, with some missing. The sample records around 100,000 clones, approximately 86% being singletons. Sequencing was done on a sample of peripheral blood. These receptors all come from a human donor in a cohort sampled during active COVID-19. The CDR3 runs from the conserved cysteine through the conserved F or W. A D gene is named only where the DNA matches it firmly. Only some rows state a clone size, as once, few, many or a class for expanded clones.

TRBV28	16	TRBD1	once	TRBJ2-4	CASSLGTGLAKNIQYF	TGTGCCAGCAGTCTCGGGACAGGATTAGCCAAAAACATTCAGTACTTC
TRBV9	14	NA	NA	TRBJ2-7	CASSGTSTKGEQYF	TGTGCCAGCAGTGGGACATCCACGAAAGGAGAGCAGTACTTC
TRBV5-4	13	TRBD2	NA	TRBJ2-2	CASSRGDAGELFF	TGTGCCAGCAGCCGGGGGGACGCCGGGGAGCTGTTTTTT
TRBV7-2	16	TRBD1	NA	TRBJ1-2	CASSLAHIGTGVGYTF	TGTGCCAGCAGCTTAGCGCATATAGGGACAGGGGTCGGCTACACCTTC
TRBV6-5	15	TRBD2	NA	TRBJ2-3	CASSRGGGSSDTQYF	TGTGCCAGCAGCCGGGGCGGGGGGAGTTCAGATACGCAGTATTTT
TRBV28	13	NA	few	TRBJ1-5	CASSERSNQPQHF	TGTGCCAGCAGTGAGAGGAGCAATCAGCCCCAGCATTTT
TRBV6-6	13	TRBD2	NA	TRBJ2-7	CASTFGREIEQYF	TGTGCCAGCACCTTTGGGAGGGAGATCGAGCAGTACTTC
TRBV7-2	15	NA	few	TRBJ2-2	CASSLRGMNTGELFF	TGTGCCAGCAGCTTACGGGGGATGAACACCGGGGAGCTGTTTTTT
TRBV9	15	TRBD2	NA	TRBJ2-3	CATKPGLAGTDTQYF	TGTGCCACTAAACCCGGACTAGCCGGAACAGATACGCAGTATTTT
TRBV11-2	18	TRBD1	NA	TRBJ2-7	CASSFRFLRGTGWYEQYF	TGTGCCAGCAGCTTCCGCTTCCTTCGGGGGACAGGGTGGTACGAGCAGTACTTC
TRBV5-1	17	TRBD1	NA	TRBJ2-4	CASSSRDNRGAKNIQYF	TGCGCCAGCAGCTCGCGCGACAACAGGGGGGCCAAAAACATTCAGTACTTC
TRBV19	15	NA	NA	TRBJ1-2	CASSIPETSNYGYTF	TGTGCCAGTAGTATCCCTGAGACATCTAACTATGGCTACACCTTC
TRBV5-8	17	NA	NA	TRBJ1-1	CASSPYHRDGRDTEAFF	TGTGCCAGCAGCCCTTACCACCGGGACGGGAGGGATACTGAAGCTTTCTTT
TRBV30	14	TRBD1	NA	TRBJ1-1	CAWSMTGLNTEAFF	TGTGCCTGGAGTATGACAGGGTTGAACACTGAAGCTTTCTTT
TRBV7-8	19	TRBD1	NA	TRBJ2-3	CASSLRGTGGLQSTDTQYF	TGTGCCAGCAGCTTAAGAGGGACAGGGGGCCTGCAATCAACAGATACGCAGTATTTT
TRBV5-8	16	NA	NA	TRBJ1-1	CASSRGPTGGRGSAFF	TGTGCCAGCAGCCGCGGACCGACAGGAGGCCGCGGGTCAGCTTTCTTT
TRBV6-4	14	NA	NA	TRBJ1-2	CASSVSTANYGYTF	TGTGCCAGCAGTGTTTCTACAGCTAACTATGGCTACACCTTC
TRBV7-2	13	TRBD2	NA	TRBJ2-5	CASSFGREETQYF	TGTGCCAGCAGCTTTGGGAGGGAGGAGACCCAGTACTTC
TRBV5-4	15	NA	once	TRBJ2-1	CASSLGHGGWDEQFF	TGTGCCAGCAGCTTAGGTCACGGCGGTTGGGATGAGCAGTTCTTC
TRBV6-5	16	NA	NA	TRBJ1-4	CASSYSTWGPNEKLFF	TGTGCCAGCAGTTACTCCACTTGGGGGCCTAATGAAAAACTGTTTTTT
TRBV5-6	13	TRBD1	NA	TRBJ2-3	CASSQYPGGSQYF	TGTGCCAGCAGCCAATATCCAGGGGGATCGCAGTATTTT
TRBV28	12	TRBD2	NA	TRBJ2-5	CGTSGIQETQYF	TGCGGGACTAGCGGCATCCAAGAGACCCAGTACTTC
TRBV29-1	14	NA	NA	TRBJ2-1	CSVVGQGNRNEQFF	TGCAGCGTTGTTGGGCAGGGGAATAGGAATGAGCAGTTCTTC
TRBV7-9	16	TRBD1	NA	TRBJ2-4	CASSSTSGTGGNIQYF	TGTGCCAGCAGCTCTACCTCAGGGACAGGGGGGAACATTCAGTACTTC
TRBV19	14	TRBD2	NA	TRBJ2-7	CASSSSGRTYEQYF	TGTGCCAGTAGTTCTAGCGGGAGAACATACGAGCAGTACTTC
TRBV9	14	NA	NA	TRBJ2-1	CASSVRAGNNEQFF	TGTGCCAGCAGCGTACGGGCAGGGAACAATGAGCAGTTCTTC
TRBV7-3	15	NA	NA	TRBJ2-1	CASSFPGDPHNEQFF	TGTGCCAGCAGCTTTCCAGGGGATCCCCACAATGAGCAGTTCTTC
TRBV7-2	13	TRBD2	once	TRBJ2-3	CASRTGGADTQYF	TGTGCCAGCAGAACGGGGGGGGCAGATACGCAGTATTTT
TRBV6-1	14	NA	NA	TRBJ1-1	CASSDQGRNTEAFF	TGTGCCAGCAGTGACCAGGGGCGGAACACTGAAGCTTTCTTT
TRBV2	15	TRBD1	NA	TRBJ1-2	CASTRGTGVPGGYTF	TGTGCCAGCACAAGGGGGACAGGGGTTCCGGGTGGCTACACCTTC
TRBV9	15	NA	NA	TRBJ2-6	CASSVDYSGANVLTF	TGTGCCAGCAGCGTTGACTACTCTGGGGCCAACGTCCTGACTTTC
TRBV5-1	17	TRBD1	NA	TRBJ1-1	CASSLRLDRGRRTEAFF	TGCGCCAGCAGCCTACGACTTGACAGGGGGCGCCGGACTGAAGCTTTCTTT
TRBV4-2	15	TRBD1	NA	TRBJ1-4	CASSQDETGGAKLFF	TGTGCCAGCAGCCAAGATGAGACAGGGGGGGCAAAACTGTTTTTT
TRBV5-4	15	NA	NA	TRBJ1-3	CASSFGPAGGNTIYF	TGTGCCAGCAGCTTTGGGCCCGCTGGTGGAAACACCATATATTTT
TRBV6-5	16	TRBD1	NA	TRBJ1-1	CASSYLRGRADTEAFF	TGTGCCAGCAGTTACTTAAGGGGGCGGGCGGACACTGAAGCTTTCTTT
TRBV15	16	NA	few	TRBJ1-1	CATSRDRIQARAEAFF	TGTGCCACCAGCAGAGACAGAATACAGGCAAGGGCTGAAGCTTTCTTT
TRBV6-2/TRBV6-3	15	NA	few	TRBJ2-3	CASSYPGEGTDTQYF	TGTGCCAGCAGTTATCCCGGAGAGGGCACAGATACGCAGTATTTT
TRBV24-1	15	NA	NA	TRBJ2-1	CATSRGLPTYNEQFF	TGTGCCACCAGCAGGGGACTACCGACGTACAATGAGCAGTTCTTC
TRBV5-6	14	TRBD1	NA	TRBJ2-7	CASSPQGAPYEQYF	TGTGCCAGCAGTCCACAGGGGGCTCCCTACGAGCAGTACTTC
TRBV7-8	13	NA	NA	TRBJ2-1	CASSLDGYNEQFF	TGTGCCAGCAGCTTAGACGGGTACAATGAGCAGTTCTTC
TRBV28	15	TRBD1	NA	TRBJ1-2	CASALIGQGDYGYTF	TGTGCCAGCGCCCTTATCGGACAGGGGGACTATGGCTACACCTTC
TRBV5-6	16	NA	NA	TRBJ1-5	CASSFWGRRSNQPQHF	TGTGCCAGCAGCTTCTGGGGGCGACGTAGCAATCAGCCCCAGCATTTT
TRBV14	17	NA	NA	TRBJ2-3	CASSGPKGGEGADTQYF	TGTGCCAGCAGCGGACCTAAGGGCGGTGAGGGGGCAGATACGCAGTATTTT
TRBV3-1/TRBV3-2	13	NA	NA	TRBJ1-5	CASSRTRGQPQHF	TGTGCCAGCAGTCGGACCAGGGGCCAGCCCCAGCATTTT
TRBV7-8	18	TRBD2	NA	TRBJ2-1	CASSDRGSGRALTNEQFF	TGTGCCAGCAGCGACAGGGGTAGCGGGAGGGCCCTTACAAATGAGCAGTTCTTC
TRBV29-1	10	NA	NA	TRBJ1-1	CSVGGTEAFF	TGCAGCGTTGGAGGCACTGAAGCTTTCTTT
TRBV4-2	17	TRBD2	NA	TRBJ2-3	CASSQGGLAGARNTQYF	TGTGCCAGCAGCCAGGGGGGACTAGCGGGAGCCCGGAATACGCAGTATTTT
TRBV10-3	18	NA	NA	TRBJ1-1	CAISGVSGDTGRVSEAFF	TGTGCCATCAGCGGCGTTAGCGGGGACACGGGAAGAGTGAGTGAAGCTTTCTTT
TRBV15	15	NA	few	TRBJ2-4	CATSRDPLAKNIQYF	TGTGCCACCAGCAGAGATCCCCTAGCCAAAAACATTCAGTACTTC
TRBV6-5	15	TRBD1	NA	TRBJ2-7	CAGRGQDKNAYEQYF	TGTGCCGGAAGGGGGCAAGACAAGAATGCCTACGAGCAGTACTTC
TRBV10-1	14	NA	NA	TRBJ2-3	CASSVQGGSDTQYF	TGCGCCAGCAGTGTTCAGGGGGGTTCAGATACGCAGTATTTT
TRBV4-3	13	TRBD1	NA	TRBJ1-1	CASSRQGDTEAFF	TGCGCCAGCAGCAGACAGGGGGACACTGAAGCTTTCTTT